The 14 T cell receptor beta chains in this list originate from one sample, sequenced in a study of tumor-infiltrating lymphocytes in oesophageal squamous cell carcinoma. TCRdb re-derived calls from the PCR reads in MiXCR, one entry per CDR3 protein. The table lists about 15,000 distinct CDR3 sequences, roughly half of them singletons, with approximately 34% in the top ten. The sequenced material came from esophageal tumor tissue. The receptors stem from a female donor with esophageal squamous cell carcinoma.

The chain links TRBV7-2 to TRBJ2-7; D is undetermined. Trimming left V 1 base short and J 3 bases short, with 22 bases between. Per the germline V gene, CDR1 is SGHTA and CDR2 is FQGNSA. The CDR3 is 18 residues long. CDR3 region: CASSLGASVGTVNYEQYF. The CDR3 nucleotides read TGTGCCAGCAGCTTAGGGGCGTCGGTGGGTACCGTAAACTACGAGCAGTACTTC.

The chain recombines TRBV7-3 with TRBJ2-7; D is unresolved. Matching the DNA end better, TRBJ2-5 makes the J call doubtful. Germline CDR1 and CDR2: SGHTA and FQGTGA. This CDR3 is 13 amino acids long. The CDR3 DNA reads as TGTGCCAGCAGCCGTCACATGGGAGAGACCCAGTACTTC. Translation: CASSRHMGETQYF.

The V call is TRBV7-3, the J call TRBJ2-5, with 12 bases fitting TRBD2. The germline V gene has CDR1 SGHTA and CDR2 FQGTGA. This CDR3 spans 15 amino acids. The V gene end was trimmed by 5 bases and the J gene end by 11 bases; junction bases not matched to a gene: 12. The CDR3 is CASSLRLAGEDEQYF. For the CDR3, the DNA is TGTGCCAGCAGCCTCCGACTAGCGGGAGAGGATGAGCAGTACTTC.

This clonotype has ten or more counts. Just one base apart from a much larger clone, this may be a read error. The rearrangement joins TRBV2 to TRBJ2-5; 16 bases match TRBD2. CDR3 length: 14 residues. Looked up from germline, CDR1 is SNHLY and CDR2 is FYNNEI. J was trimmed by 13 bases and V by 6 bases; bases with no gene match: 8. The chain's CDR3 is CASRPGLAGGVWYF. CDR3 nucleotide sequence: TGTGCCAGCAGGCCGGGACTAGCGGGAGGGGTGTGGTACTTC.

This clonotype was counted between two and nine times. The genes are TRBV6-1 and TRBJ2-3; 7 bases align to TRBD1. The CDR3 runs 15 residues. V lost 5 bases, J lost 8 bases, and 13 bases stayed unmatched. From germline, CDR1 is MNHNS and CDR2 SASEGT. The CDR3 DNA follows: TGTGCCAGCAGTTTCCGGGACAGACGGGCCGGTACGCAGTATTTT. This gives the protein CASSFRDRRAGTQYF.

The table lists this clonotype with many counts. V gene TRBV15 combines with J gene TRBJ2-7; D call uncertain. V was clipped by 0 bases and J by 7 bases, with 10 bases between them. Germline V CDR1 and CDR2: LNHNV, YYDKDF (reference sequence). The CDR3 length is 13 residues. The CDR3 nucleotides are TGTGCCACCAGCAGAGATAGGATCACTGAGCAGTACTTC. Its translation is CATSRDRITEQYF.

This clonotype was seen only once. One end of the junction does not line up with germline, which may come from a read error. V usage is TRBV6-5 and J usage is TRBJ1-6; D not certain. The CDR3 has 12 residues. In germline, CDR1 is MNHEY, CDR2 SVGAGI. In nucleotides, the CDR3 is TGTGCCAGCAGTCTGACCGAGCTAAAGCAGTACTTT. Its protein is CASSLTELKQYF.

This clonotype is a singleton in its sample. Here the CDR3 DNA reads TGTGCCAGCACCTACTCGGCCGGAGCCTACGAGCAGTACTTC. This encodes CASTYSAGAYEQYF. The genes are TRBV5-5 and TRBJ2-1, with no clear D. The J call may be mistaken, given a closer DNA end match to TRBJ2-7. Germline V gives CDR1 SGHKS, CDR2 YYEKEE (reference sequence). The CDR3 extends over 14 amino acids.

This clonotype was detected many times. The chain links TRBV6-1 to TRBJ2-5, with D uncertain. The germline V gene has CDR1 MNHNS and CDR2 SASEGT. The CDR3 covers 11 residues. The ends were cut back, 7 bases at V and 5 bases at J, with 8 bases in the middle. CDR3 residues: CASTIGETQYF. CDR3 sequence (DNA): TGTGCCAGCACCATCGGGGAGACCCAGTACTTC.

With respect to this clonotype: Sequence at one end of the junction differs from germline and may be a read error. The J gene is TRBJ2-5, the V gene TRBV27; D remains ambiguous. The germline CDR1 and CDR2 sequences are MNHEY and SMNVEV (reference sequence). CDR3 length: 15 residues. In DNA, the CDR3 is TGTGCCAGCACAACCTTCGACTCCTATAATTCACCACTCCACTTC. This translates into CASTTFDSYNSPLHF.

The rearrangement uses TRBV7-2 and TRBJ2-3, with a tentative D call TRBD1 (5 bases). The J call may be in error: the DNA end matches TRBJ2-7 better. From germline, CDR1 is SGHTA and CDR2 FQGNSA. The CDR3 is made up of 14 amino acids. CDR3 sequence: CASSLDRTSVEQYF. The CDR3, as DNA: TGTGCCAGCAGCTTAGACAGGACCTCGGTAGAGCAGTACTTC.

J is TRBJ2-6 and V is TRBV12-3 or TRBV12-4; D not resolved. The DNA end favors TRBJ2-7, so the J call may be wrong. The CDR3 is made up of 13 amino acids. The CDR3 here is CASSLDRIREQYF. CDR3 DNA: TGTGCCAGCAGTTTGGATAGGATCCGCGAGCAGTACTTC.

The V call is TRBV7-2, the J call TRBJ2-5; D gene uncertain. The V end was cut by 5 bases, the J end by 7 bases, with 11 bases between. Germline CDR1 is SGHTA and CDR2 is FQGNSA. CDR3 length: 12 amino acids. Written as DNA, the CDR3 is TGTGCCAGCAGCCCCTTGCGAGGGACCCAGTACTTC. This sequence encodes CASSPLRGTQYF.

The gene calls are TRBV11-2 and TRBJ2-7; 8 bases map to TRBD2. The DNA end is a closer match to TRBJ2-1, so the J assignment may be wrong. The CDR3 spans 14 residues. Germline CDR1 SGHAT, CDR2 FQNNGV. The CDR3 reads CASSRGLGANEQFF. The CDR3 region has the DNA TGTGCCAGCAGCAGGGGACTAGGGGCCAATGAGCAGTTCTTC.